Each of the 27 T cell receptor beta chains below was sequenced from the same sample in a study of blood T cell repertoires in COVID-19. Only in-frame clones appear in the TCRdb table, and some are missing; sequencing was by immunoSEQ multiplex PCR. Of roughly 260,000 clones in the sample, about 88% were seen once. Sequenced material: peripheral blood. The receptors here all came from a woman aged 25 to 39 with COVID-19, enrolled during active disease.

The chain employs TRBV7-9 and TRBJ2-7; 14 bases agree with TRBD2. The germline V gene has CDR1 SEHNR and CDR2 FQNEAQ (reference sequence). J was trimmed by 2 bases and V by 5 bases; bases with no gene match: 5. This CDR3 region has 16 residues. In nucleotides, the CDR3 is TGTGCCAGCAGCCTACGGGGACTAGCGGGGGCCTACGAGCAGTACTTC. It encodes CASSLRGLAGAYEQYF.

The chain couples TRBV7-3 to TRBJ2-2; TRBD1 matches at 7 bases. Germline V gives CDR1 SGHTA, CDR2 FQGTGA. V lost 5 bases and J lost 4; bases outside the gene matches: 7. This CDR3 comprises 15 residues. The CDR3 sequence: CASSPFDRVTGELFF. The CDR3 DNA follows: TGTGCCAGCAGCCCATTCGACAGGGTCACCGGGGAGCTGTTTTTT.

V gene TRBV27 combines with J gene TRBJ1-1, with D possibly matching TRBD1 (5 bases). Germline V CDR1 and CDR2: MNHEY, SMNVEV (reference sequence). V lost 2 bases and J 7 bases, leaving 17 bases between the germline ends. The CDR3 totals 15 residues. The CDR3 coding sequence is TGTGCCAGCAGTTTAATTTCCCAGGGCGGATATGAAGCTTTCTTT. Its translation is CASSLISQGGYEAFF.

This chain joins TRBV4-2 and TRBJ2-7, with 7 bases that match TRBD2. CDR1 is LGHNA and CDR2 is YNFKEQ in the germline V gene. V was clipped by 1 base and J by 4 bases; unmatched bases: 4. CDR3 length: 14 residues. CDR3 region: CASSQAGGGYEQYF. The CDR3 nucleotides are TGTGCCAGCAGCCAAGCGGGAGGAGGATACGAGCAGTACTTC.

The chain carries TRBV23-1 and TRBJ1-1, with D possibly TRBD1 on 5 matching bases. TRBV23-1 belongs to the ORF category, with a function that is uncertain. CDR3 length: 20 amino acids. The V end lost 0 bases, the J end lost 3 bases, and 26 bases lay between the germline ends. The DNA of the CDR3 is TGCGCCAGCAGTCAATCCAGGACTAAAGCAGGGATAGGTGAGTACACTGAAGCTTTCTTT. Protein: CASSQSRTKAGIGEYTEAFF.

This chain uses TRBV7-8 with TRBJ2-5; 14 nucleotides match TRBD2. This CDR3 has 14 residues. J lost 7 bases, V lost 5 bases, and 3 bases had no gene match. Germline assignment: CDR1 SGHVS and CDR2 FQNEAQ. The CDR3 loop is CASSPGTSGGTQYF. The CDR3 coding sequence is TGTGCCAGCAGCCCAGGGACTAGCGGGGGGACCCAGTACTTC.

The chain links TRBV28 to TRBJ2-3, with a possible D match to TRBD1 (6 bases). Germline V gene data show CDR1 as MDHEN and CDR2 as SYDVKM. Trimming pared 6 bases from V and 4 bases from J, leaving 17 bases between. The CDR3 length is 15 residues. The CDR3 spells CASSSTGLGADTQYF. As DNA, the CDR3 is TGTGCCAGCAGCTCAACAGGGTTGGGGGCAGATACGCAGTATTTT.

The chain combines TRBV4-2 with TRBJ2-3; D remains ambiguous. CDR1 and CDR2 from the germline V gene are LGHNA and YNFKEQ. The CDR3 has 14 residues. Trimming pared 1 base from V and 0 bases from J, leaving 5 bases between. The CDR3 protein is CASSQGASTDTQYF. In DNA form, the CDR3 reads TGTGCCAGCAGCCAAGGGGCTAGCACAGATACGCAGTATTTT.

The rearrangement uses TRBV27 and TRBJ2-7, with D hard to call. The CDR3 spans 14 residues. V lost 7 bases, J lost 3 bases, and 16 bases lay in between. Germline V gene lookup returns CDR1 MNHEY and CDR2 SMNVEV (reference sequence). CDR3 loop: CASIGTGRGYEQYF. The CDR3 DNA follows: TGTGCCAGCATAGGCACTGGCCGAGGCTACGAGCAGTACTTC.

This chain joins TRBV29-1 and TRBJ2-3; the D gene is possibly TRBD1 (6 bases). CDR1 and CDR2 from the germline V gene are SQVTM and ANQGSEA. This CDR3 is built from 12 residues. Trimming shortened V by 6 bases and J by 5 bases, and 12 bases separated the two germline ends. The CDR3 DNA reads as TGCAGCGTGGAACAGGGTATAGATACGCAGTATTTT. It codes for CSVEQGIDTQYF.

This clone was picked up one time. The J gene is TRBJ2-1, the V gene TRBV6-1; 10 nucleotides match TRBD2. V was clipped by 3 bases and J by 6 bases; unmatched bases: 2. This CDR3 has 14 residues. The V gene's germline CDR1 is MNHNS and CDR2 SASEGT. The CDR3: CASSDTSGVNEQFF. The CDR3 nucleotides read TGTGCCAGCAGTGACACTAGCGGGGTCAATGAGCAGTTCTTC.

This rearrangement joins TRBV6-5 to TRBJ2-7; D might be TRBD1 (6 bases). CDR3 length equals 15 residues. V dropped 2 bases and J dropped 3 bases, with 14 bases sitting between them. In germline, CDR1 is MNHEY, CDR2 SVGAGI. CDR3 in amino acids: CASSYGGDRFYEQYF. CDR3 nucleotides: TGTGCCAGCAGTTACGGGGGAGACAGGTTCTACGAGCAGTACTTC.

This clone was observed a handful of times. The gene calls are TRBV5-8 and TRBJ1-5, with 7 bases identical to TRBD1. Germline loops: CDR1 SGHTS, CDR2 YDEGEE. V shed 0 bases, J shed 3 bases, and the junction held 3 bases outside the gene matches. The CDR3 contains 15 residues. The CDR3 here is CASSLVRGYNQPQHF. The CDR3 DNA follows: TGTGCCAGCAGCTTGGTCAGGGGGTACAATCAGCCCCAGCATTTT. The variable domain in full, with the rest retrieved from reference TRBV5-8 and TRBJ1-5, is EAGVTQSPTHLIKTRGQQATLRCSPISGHTSVYWYQQALGLGLQFLLWYDEGEERNRGNFPPRFSGRQFPNYSSELNVNALELEDSALYLCASSLVRGYNQPQHFGDGTRLSIL.

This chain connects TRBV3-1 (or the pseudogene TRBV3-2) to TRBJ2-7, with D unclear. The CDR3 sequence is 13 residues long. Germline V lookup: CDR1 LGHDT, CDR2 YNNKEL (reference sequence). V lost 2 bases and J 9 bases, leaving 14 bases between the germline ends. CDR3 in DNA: TGTGCCAGCAGCCAATGCCTCCCCCTCGGGCAGTACTTC. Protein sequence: CASSQCLPLGQYF.

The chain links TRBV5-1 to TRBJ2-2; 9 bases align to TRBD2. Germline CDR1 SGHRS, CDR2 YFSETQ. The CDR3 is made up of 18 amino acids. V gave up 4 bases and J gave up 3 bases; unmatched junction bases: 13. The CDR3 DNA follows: TGCGCCAGCAGCACGATCGGGACTAGCTGGGGGGACACCGGGGAGCTGTTTTTT. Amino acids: CASSTIGTSWGDTGELFF.

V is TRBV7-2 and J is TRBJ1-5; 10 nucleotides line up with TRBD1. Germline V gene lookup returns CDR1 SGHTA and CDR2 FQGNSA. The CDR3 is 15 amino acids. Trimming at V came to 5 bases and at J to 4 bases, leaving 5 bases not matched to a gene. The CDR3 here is CASSLRDRGNQPQHF. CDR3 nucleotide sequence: TGTGCCAGCAGCCTCCGGGACAGGGGTAATCAGCCCCAGCATTTT.

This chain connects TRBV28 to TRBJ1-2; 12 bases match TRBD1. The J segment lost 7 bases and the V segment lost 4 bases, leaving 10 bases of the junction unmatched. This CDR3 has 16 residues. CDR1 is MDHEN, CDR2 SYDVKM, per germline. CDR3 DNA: TGTGCCAGCAGTTCTATTCGGGACAGGGGGCTGGGTGGCTACACCTTC. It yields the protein CASSSIRDRGLGGYTF.

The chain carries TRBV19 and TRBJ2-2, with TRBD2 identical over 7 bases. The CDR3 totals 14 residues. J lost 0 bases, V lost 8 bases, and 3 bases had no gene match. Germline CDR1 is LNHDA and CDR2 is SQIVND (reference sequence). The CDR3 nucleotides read TGTGCCAGTGAAGCGGGGACGAACACCGGGGAGCTGTTTTTT. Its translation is CASEAGTNTGELFF. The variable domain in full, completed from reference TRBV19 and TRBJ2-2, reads DGGITQSPKYLFRKEGQNVTLSCEQNLNHDAMYWYRQDPGQGLRLIYYSQIVNDFQKGDIAEGYSVSREKKESFPLTVTSAQKNPTAFYLCASEAGTNTGELFFGEGSRLTVL.

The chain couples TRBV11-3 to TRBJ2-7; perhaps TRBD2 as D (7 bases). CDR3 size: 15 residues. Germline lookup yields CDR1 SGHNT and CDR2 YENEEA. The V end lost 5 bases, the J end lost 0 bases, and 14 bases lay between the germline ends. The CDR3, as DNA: TGTGCCAGCAGCCGAGCCGGGGGGCCCTCCTACGAGCAGTACTTC. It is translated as CASSRAGGPSYEQYF.

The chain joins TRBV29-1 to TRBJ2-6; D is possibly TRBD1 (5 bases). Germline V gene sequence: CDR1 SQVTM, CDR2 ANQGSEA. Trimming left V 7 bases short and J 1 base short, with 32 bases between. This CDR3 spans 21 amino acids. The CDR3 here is CSATAPAPMQGKTSGANVLTF. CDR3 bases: TGCAGCGCCACCGCCCCTGCTCCCATGCAGGGAAAAACTTCTGGGGCCAACGTCCTGACTTTC.

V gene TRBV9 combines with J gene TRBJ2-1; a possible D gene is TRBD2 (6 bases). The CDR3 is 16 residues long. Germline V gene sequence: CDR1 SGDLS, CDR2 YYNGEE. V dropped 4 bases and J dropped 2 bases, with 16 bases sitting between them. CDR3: CASSPFGRGAYNEQFF. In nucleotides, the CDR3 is TGTGCCAGCAGCCCTTTCGGGAGAGGAGCCTACAATGAGCAGTTCTTC.

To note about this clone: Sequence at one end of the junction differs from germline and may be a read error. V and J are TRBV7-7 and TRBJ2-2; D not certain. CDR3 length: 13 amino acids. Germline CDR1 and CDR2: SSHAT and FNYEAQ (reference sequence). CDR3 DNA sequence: TGTGCTAGCAGTCGTAGTGGCACCGGGGAGCTGTTTTTT. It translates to CASSRSGTGELFF.

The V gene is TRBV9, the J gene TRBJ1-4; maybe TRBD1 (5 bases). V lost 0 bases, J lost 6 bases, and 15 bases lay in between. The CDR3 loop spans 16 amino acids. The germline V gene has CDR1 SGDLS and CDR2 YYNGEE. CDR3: CASSVEGDYAYEKLFF. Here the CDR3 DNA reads TGTGCCAGCAGCGTAGAAGGGGATTACGCTTATGAAAAACTGTTTTTT.

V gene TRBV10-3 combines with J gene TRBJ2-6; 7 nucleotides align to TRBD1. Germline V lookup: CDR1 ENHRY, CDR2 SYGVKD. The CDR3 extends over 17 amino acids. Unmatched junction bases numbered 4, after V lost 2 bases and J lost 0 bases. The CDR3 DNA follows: TGTGCCATCAGTGAGGCGGACAGGTTCTCTGGGGCCAACGTCCTGACTTTC. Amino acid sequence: CAISEADRFSGANVLTF.

The CDR3 DNA reads as TGTGCCAGCAGCTACCGAGTGGGGCCGAGCTCCTACAATGAGCAGTTCTTC. This translates into CASSYRVGPSSYNEQFF. This chain uses TRBV5-6 with TRBJ2-1; D might be TRBD1 (5 bases). Per the germline V gene, CDR1 is SGHDT and CDR2 is YYEEEE. The CDR3 has 17 residues. V gave up 3 bases and J gave up 0 bases, with 16 bases separating them. Filled out from reference TRBV5-6 and TRBJ2-1, the complete variable domain reads DAGVTQSPTHLIKTRGQQVTLRCSPKSGHDTVSWYQQALGQGPQFIFQYYEEEERQRGNFPDRFSGHQFPNYSSELNVNALLLGDSALYLCASSYRVGPSSYNEQFFGPGTRLTVL.

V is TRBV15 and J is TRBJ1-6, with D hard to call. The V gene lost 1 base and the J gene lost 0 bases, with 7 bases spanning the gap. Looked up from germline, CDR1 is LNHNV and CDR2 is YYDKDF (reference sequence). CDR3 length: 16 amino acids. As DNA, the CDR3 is TGTGCCACCAGCAGAGGAGTGAGCTCCTATAATTCACCCCTCCACTTT. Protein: CATSRGVSSYNSPLHF.

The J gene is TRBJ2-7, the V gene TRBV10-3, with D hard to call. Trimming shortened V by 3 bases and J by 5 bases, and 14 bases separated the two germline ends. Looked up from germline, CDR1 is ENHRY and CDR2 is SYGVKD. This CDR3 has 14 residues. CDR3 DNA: TGTGCCATCAGTGACGGTCACCGAGAGGACGAGCAGTACTTC. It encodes CAISDGHREDEQYF.